Listed here are 14 T cell receptor beta chains from one sample, sequenced in a study of T cell responses to AZD1222 COVID-19 vaccine. The assay was immunoSEQ multiplex PCR, and TCRdb's table has in-frame clones only and misses some. The top ten hold roughly 1.8% of the sample, which has 140,000 to 150,000 clones, roughly 92% seen once. The source material was peripheral blood, sampled on day 0 of AZD1222 vaccination. These receptor sequences come from an adult in good health.

This chain joins TRBV7-9 and TRBJ1-6; no clear D. Germline assignment: CDR1 SEHNR and CDR2 FQNEAQ (reference sequence). The CDR3 has 13 amino acids. V lost 5 bases and J 9 bases, leaving 11 bases between the germline ends. The CDR3: CASSLFGGSPLHF. DNA of the CDR3: TGTGCCAGCAGCCTATTCGGAGGTTCACCCCTCCACTTT.

This chain joins TRBV19 and TRBJ2-7, with unresolved D. This CDR3 spans 13 amino acids. Trimming took 10 bases from V and 2 from J, leaving 15 bases between them. CDR1 is LNHDA and CDR2 is SQIVND in the germline V gene (reference sequence). DNA for the CDR3: TGTGCCACCTCAATAGGACCGACCTACGAGCAGTACTTC. Encoded protein: CATSIGPTYEQYF. Complete variable domain (other parts from reference TRBV19 and TRBJ2-7): DGGITQSPKYLFRKEGQNVTLSCEQNLNHDAMYWYRQDPGQGLRLIYYSQIVNDFQKGDIAEGYSVSREKKESFPLTVTSAQKNPTAFYLCATSIGPTYEQYFGPGTRLTVT.

This chain connects TRBV12-5 to TRBJ1-2, with D unresolved. The CDR3 is 12 amino acids. Between the trimmed V and J ends, which lost 1 base and 8 bases, there was a span of 8 bases. CDR1 and CDR2 (germline): LGHNT, FRNRAP. The CDR3 nucleotides read TGTGCTAGTGGTTTGGCTCCTCGAGGCTACACCTTC. Amino acids: CASGLAPRGYTF.

This clone was observed a single time. J is TRBJ2-2 and V is TRBV28; 12 bases fit TRBD2. CDR1 is MDHEN and CDR2 is SYDVKM in the germline V gene. There are 15 residues in the CDR3. The ends lost 3 bases at V and 8 bases at J; junction bases unmatched: 4. The CDR3 here is CASSLVLAGGGELFF. CDR3 DNA: TGTGCCAGCAGTTTGGTACTAGCGGGAGGTGGGGAGCTGTTTTTT. Based on the CDR3 plus reference TRBV28 and TRBJ2-2, the full variable domain is DVKVTQSSRYLVKRTGEKVFLECVQDMDHENMFWYRQDPGLGLRLIYFSYDVKMKEKGDIPEGYSVSREKKERFSLILESASTNQTSMYLCASSLVLAGGGELFFGEGSRLTVL.

The CDR3 sequence: CASSIGGESGTQYF. The CDR3 DNA reads as TGTGCCAGTAGTATAGGAGGCGAGAGCGGGACCCAGTACTTC. This rearrangement joins TRBV19 to TRBJ2-5, with a possible D match to TRBD2 (5 bases). V was cut by 1 base and J by 7 bases, with 13 bases left in between. The CDR3 loop spans 14 amino acids. From germline, CDR1 is LNHDA and CDR2 SQIVND (reference sequence).

The chain combines TRBV24-1 with TRBJ2-1; D is possibly TRBD1 (6 bases). Germline V gene lookup returns CDR1 KGHDR and CDR2 SFDVKD. The germline V and J ends were trimmed by 4 bases and 7 bases, with 16 bases remaining between them. The CDR3 covers 15 residues. The CDR3 loop is CATSDRRTVMNEQFF. CDR3 bases: TGTGCCACCAGTGACCGGAGGACAGTTATGAATGAGCAGTTCTTC.

The chain links TRBV28 to TRBJ1-5; D not resolved. The V gene's germline CDR1 is MDHEN and CDR2 SYDVKM. With 3 bases removed from V and 11 bases from J, the gap between germline ends came to 17 bases. The CDR3 totals 14 residues. CDR3 amino acids: CASSFGGVVISQHF. CDR3 DNA: TGTGCCAGCAGTTTTGGCGGGGTTGTGATATCCCAGCATTTT. The complete variable domain, with remaining parts taken from reference TRBV28 and TRBJ1-5, reads DVKVTQSSRYLVKRTGEKVFLECVQDMDHENMFWYRQDPGLGLRLIYFSYDVKMKEKGDIPEGYSVSREKKERFSLILESASTNQTSMYLCASSFGGVVISQHFGDGTRLSIL.

The V and J genes are TRBV15 and TRBJ1-2; D possibly corresponds to TRBD1 (6 bases). Germline CDR1 and CDR2: LNHNV and YYDKDF (reference sequence). V dropped 5 bases and J dropped 0 bases, with 16 bases sitting between them. This CDR3 is built from 16 residues. The CDR3 is CATSAQRGETNYGYTF. CDR3 nucleotide sequence: TGTGCCACCAGCGCCCAGAGGGGGGAGACTAACTATGGCTACACCTTC.

This rearrangement joins TRBV5-1 to TRBJ1-2, with TRBD1 identical over 8 bases. Germline CDR1 reads SGHRS; CDR2 reads YFSETQ. The CDR3 is 15 amino acids. The trim removed 4 bases at V and 0 bases at J, leaving 5 bases unmatched. CDR3 in DNA: TGCGCCAGCAGCATAGACAGGGGAGCTAACTATGGCTACACCTTC. It encodes CASSIDRGANYGYTF. Complete variable domain (other parts from reference TRBV5-1 and TRBJ1-2): KAGVTQTPRYLIKTRGQQVTLSCSPISGHRSVSWYQQTPGQGLQFLFEYFSETQRNKGNFPGRFSGRQFSNSRSEMNVSTLELGDSALYLCASSIDRGANYGYTFGSGTRLTVV.

The J gene is TRBJ1-6, the V gene TRBV3-1 (or the pseudogene TRBV3-2), with a weak D call TRBD1 (6 bases). The V end was cut by 6 bases, the J end by 11 bases, with 23 bases between. There are 16 residues in the CDR3. Germline values: CDR1 LGHDT, CDR2 YNNKEL (reference sequence). The CDR3 DNA sequence: TGTGCCAGCAGTCTTACTGTAATCAGGGGTGCGGCACCCCTCCACTTT. Amino acid sequence: CASSLTVIRGAAPLHF.

The chain uses TRBV5-1 and TRBJ2-1; TRBD1 aligns across 7 bases. This CDR3 has 15 residues. The germline CDR1 and CDR2 sequences are SGHRS and YFSETQ. Losses at the gene ends were 3 bases for V and 5 bases for J; bases not matched to a gene: 8. The CDR3 DNA sequence: TGCGCCAGCAGCTGGGGATCGGGACAGAACAATGAGCAGTTCTTC. It specifies CASSWGSGQNNEQFF.

The chain is built from TRBV28 and TRBJ1-2, with 8 bases aligning to TRBD1. Germline V gene lookup returns CDR1 MDHEN and CDR2 SYDVKM. J lost 4 bases, V lost 5 bases, and 3 bases had no gene match. The CDR3 consists of 13 residues. CDR3 in DNA: TGTGCCAGCAGTCCAGGACAGGGCTATGGCTACACCTTC. This sequence encodes CASSPGQGYGYTF.

The gene calls are TRBV7-8 and TRBJ2-1, with TRBD2 matching 7 bases. The CDR3 sequence is 15 residues long. The trim removed 3 bases at V and 1 base at J, leaving 3 bases unmatched. Germline loops: CDR1 SGHVS, CDR2 FQNEAQ. This CDR3 is CASSFRRGSYNEQFF. Written as DNA, the CDR3 is TGTGCCAGCAGCTTCCGGCGGGGGTCCTACAATGAGCAGTTCTTC.

The chain carries TRBV13 and TRBJ2-1, with 11 nucleotides matching TRBD2. Trimming cost V 4 bases and J 7 bases; bases outside gene matches: 9. The CDR3 is 16 amino acids. The germline V gene has CDR1 PRHDT and CDR2 FYEKMQ (reference sequence). The CDR3 sequence: CASSSLLAGAKNEQFF. The CDR3 DNA reads TGTGCCAGCAGCTCCTTACTAGCGGGAGCGAAAAATGAGCAGTTCTTC. Filled out from reference TRBV13 and TRBJ2-1, the complete variable domain reads AAGVIQSPRHLIKEKRETATLKCYPIPRHDTVYWYQQGPGQDPQFLISFYEKMQSDKGSIPDRFSAQQFSDYHSELNMSSLELGDSALYFCASSSLLAGAKNEQFFGPGTRLTVL.